This is a list of T cell receptor beta chains from one sample in a study of blood T cell repertoires in COVID-19. Some clones are missing from TCRdb's copy, which holds only in-frame ones; the method was immunoSEQ multiplex PCR. The data contain 70,000 to 95,000 clones, 75% to 90% of them singletons. Material: peripheral blood. Receptors were obtained from an elderly woman with active COVID-19. Both conserved end residues are part of each CDR3. The D gene is left open where the match is weak. Some rows mark clone size as missing; the rest say once, few, many or name a class of expanded clone.

abundance | d_gene | j_gene | v_gene | CDR3nt | CDR3aa
- | TRBD1 | TRBJ2-2 | TRBV19 | TGTGCCAGTAGTATGGCGGACAGGGCCGCCGGGGAGCTGTTTTTT | CASSMADRAAGELFF
once | TRBD2 | TRBJ2-3 | TRBV18 | TGTGCCAGCTCACCACCGAGTGGCGGGAGGTACACAGATACGCAGTATTTT | CASSPPSGGRYTDTQYF
- | - | TRBJ2-7 | TRBV28 | TGTGCCAGCAGTCCCCGGGGGCGGGGGTACGAGCAGTACTTC | CASSPRGRGYEQYF
- | TRBD1 | TRBJ2-2 | TRBV12-3/TRBV12-4 | TGTGCCACCAACAGGGGAATCGGGGAGCTGTTTTTT | CATNRGIGELFF
- | TRBD2 | TRBJ2-7 | TRBV29-1 | TGCAGCGTTGGGGGCTCGGGACTAGCGGGAGGGCTGCAGTACTTC | CSVGGSGLAGGLQYF
- | - | TRBJ1-2 | TRBV7-2 | TGTGCCAGCAGCCCTACCTCCGGGGGCTATGGCTACACCTTC | CASSPTSGGYGYTF
- | - | TRBJ2-5 | TRBV11-3 | TGTGCCAGCAGCTTAGGGGGTAGCGGACAAGAGACCCAGTACTTC | CASSLGGSGQETQYF
- | TRBD1 | TRBJ2-7 | TRBV5-1 | TGCGCCAGCAGCTTACTGGGACAGACATACGAGCAGTACTTC | CASSLLGQTYEQYF
- | TRBD2 | TRBJ2-7 | TRBV19 | TGTGCCAGTAGTATGGGACTAGCGGGAAGGAACGAGCAGTACTTC | CASSMGLAGRNEQYF
- | - | TRBJ2-2 | TRBV11-2 | TGTGCCAGCACTAAGGGGGTTTTGGGGGAGCTGTTTTTT | CASTKGVLGELFF
- | TRBD2 | TRBJ2-3 | TRBV7-2 | TGTGCCAGCAGCCAAGGAGCGGGAGGGCCTCGTGTCACAGATACGCAGTATTTT | CASSQGAGGPRVTDTQYF
- | TRBD2 | TRBJ2-1 | TRBV7-3 | TGTGCCAGCAGCTTAACGGGCCGGGGGGATTTAGAGTTCTTC | CASSLTGRGDLEFF
- | - | TRBJ2-7 | TRBV5-4 | TGTGCCAGCAGCTTGGATGGGGGCCGGAACGAGCAGTACTTC | CASSLDGGRNEQYF
- | - | TRBJ1-4 | TRBV11-2 | TGTGCCAGCAGCTCCGGACAGACAACTAATGAAAAACTGTTTTTT | CASSSGQTTNEKLFF
- | - | TRBJ2-1 | TRBV3-1/TRBV3-2 | TGTGCCAGCAGGTCTTATTCCCGGGACTTTGAGCAGTTCTTC | CASRSYSRDFEQFF
- | TRBD2 | TRBJ2-3 | TRBV7-9 | TGTGCCAGCAGCCAGCGGGGAGATACGCAGTATTTT | CASSQRGDTQYF
once | - | TRBJ1-4 | TRBV23-1 | TGCGCCAGCAGTCAACTCAGGAGGGATGAAAAACTGTTTTTT | CASSQLRRDEKLFF
- | TRBD1 | TRBJ2-7 | TRBV7-6 | TGTGCCAGCAGCCGAAACGTCGGGCAGCAGGGGGCCTACGAGCAGTACTTC | CASSRNVGQQGAYEQYF
- | - | TRBJ1-2 | TRBV19 | TGTGCCAGCGTTCAAGGGGGAGATGGCTACACCTTC | CASVQGGDGYTF
once | TRBD1 | TRBJ2-3 | TRBV7-2 | TGTGCCAGCAGCTCCACAGGGGTGAACACAGATACGCAGTATTTT | CASSSTGVNTDTQYF
- | - | TRBJ2-1 | TRBV5-4 | TGTGCCAGCAGCTTCCCGACGGGATCCTACAATGAGCAGTTCTTC | CASSFPTGSYNEQFF
- | - | TRBJ2-1 | TRBV6-5 | TGTGCCAGCAGGAGGCTGAGGGCGGATGAGCAGTTCTTC | CASRRLRADEQFF
- | - | TRBJ2-3 | TRBV15 | TGTGCCACCAGCAGAGAGCGACAGACCACAGATACGCAGTATTTT | CATSRERQTTDTQYF
- | - | TRBJ1-4 | TRBV28 | TGTGCCAGCAGTCCTCCGGGACGGGGGAATGAAAAACTGTTTTTT | CASSPPGRGNEKLFF
- | TRBD2 | TRBJ2-1 | TRBV18 | TGTGCCACCCGCTACGGGAGGGACAATGAGCAGTTCTTC | CATRYGRDNEQFF
- | - | TRBJ2-2 | TRBV7-3 | TGTGCCAGCAGCTTGGGGCCATACACCGGGGAGCTGTTTTTT | CASSLGPYTGELFF
- | - | TRBJ2-1 | TRBV18 | TGTGCCAGCTCACCCTGGGCCCCTATCTCCTACAATGAGCAGTTCTTC | CASSPWAPISYNEQFF
- | - | TRBJ2-5 | TRBV6-5 | TGTGCCAGCAGTTACTCCCGACGGGTAGAGACCCAGTACTTC | CASSYSRRVETQYF
- | - | TRBJ1-2 | TRBV6-5 | TGTGCCAGCAGTTACTCGAGGGCGCCAAGCTATGGCTACACCTTC | CASSYSRAPSYGYTF
- | - | TRBJ2-3 | TRBV6-2/TRBV6-3 | TGTGCCAGCAGTTCCTCCGGTGAGGGAGATGGAACAGATACGCAGTATTTT | CASSSSGEGDGTDTQYF
- | - | TRBJ2-5 | TRBV18 | TGTGCCAGCTCACCGGTACAGCCCCAAGAGACCCAGTACTTC | CASSPVQPQETQYF
- | - | TRBJ2-7 | TRBV6-2/TRBV6-3 | TGTGCCAGCAGTCGGAGGACAGCGACCTACGAGCAGTACTTC | CASSRRTATYEQYF
many | TRBD1 | TRBJ1-3 | TRBV28 | TGTGCCAGCAGGGACAGGGTAGATTACACCATATATTTT | CASRDRVDYTIYF
once | TRBD1 | TRBJ2-7 | TRBV9 | TGTGCCAGCAGCCTCTTCGACAGGGGGCCGGATGAGCAGTACTTC | CASSLFDRGPDEQYF
- | TRBD1 | TRBJ1-4 | TRBV28 | TGTGCCAGCAGTTTTCATGACAGGGCAGGGGAAAAACTGTTTTTT | CASSFHDRAGEKLFF
- | TRBD1 | TRBJ1-1 | TRBV18 | TGTGCCAGCTCCACGACAGGGGACACTGAAGCTTTCTTT | CASSTTGDTEAFF
- | - | TRBJ1-5 | TRBV28 | TGTGCATCCCGGGGGGCAACTACTTCTGGCAATCAGCCCCAGCATTTT | CASRGATTSGNQPQHF
- | - | TRBJ1-2 | TRBV5-1 | TGCGCCAGCAGCTTGGGGGACACCCTGCTCCAAATCTATGGCTACACCTTC | CASSLGDTLLQIYGYTF
- | TRBD1 | TRBJ1-2 | TRBV28 | TGTGCCAGCAGTCCCTTTTCGGGACAGGGTCGGGGCTATGGCTACACCTTC | CASSPFSGQGRGYGYTF
once | TRBD2 | TRBJ2-1 | TRBV7-3 | TGTGCCAGCAGCTTGGTTGGTAGCGGGAGATCGAATGAGCAGTTCTTC | CASSLVGSGRSNEQFF
- | TRBD2 | TRBJ2-7 | TRBV10-3 | TGTGCCTTATCTTCACGGGGGGAGGGGTACGAGCAGTACTTC | CALSSRGEGYEQYF
- | - | TRBJ2-1 | TRBV29-1 | TGCAGCGTTGTCCCCCCCAGGGGCGCAGGGAATGAGCAGTTCTTC | CSVVPPRGAGNEQFF
- | - | TRBJ2-7 | TRBV7-2 | TGTGCCAGCAGCCCAGGAGGATACGAGCAGTACTTC | CASSPGGYEQYF
- | TRBD1 | TRBJ1-6 | TRBV9 | TGTGCCAGCAGCTATGACAGGGCGGGATCACCCCTCCACTTT | CASSYDRAGSPLHF
- | TRBD2 | TRBJ2-7 | TRBV5-4 | TGTGCCAGCAGCTGGGACTACCACGAGCAGTACTTC | CASSWDYHEQYF
- | - | TRBJ1-2 | TRBV28 | TGTGCCAGCAGTTTCCGGGAGCTCTATGGCTACACCTTC | CASSFRELYGYTF
- | - | TRBJ2-1 | TRBV9 | TGTGCCAGCAGCGGGCGGTCCTTACGGGATGAGCAGTTCTTC | CASSGRSLRDEQFF
- | TRBD1 | TRBJ1-2 | TRBV2 | TGTGCCAGCAACTCTCGGACAGGGGGCGAGAGTGGCTACACCTTC | CASNSRTGGESGYTF
once | TRBD2 | TRBJ2-5 | TRBV11-2 | TGTGCCAGCAGCTTTCTAGCGGGTGTTGAGACCCAGTACTTC | CASSFLAGVETQYF
- | TRBD2 | TRBJ2-3 | TRBV5-4 | TGTGCCAGCAGCTTCCCGGGGGGGGATCGTACCGATACGCAGTATTTT | CASSFPGGDRTDTQYF
- | TRBD1 | TRBJ1-2 | TRBV28 | TGTGCCAGCATCCGGGACAGTTCTAACTATGGCTACACCTTC | CASIRDSSNYGYTF
once | TRBD2 | TRBJ2-3 | TRBV6-2/TRBV6-3 | TGTGCCAGCAGCTTCAGTAGCGGGAGGGCTTCAGATACGCAGTATTTT | CASSFSSGRASDTQYF
- | TRBD1 | TRBJ1-4 | TRBV28 | TGTGCCAGCAGCAGGACAGGGATAGGAGAAAAACTGTTTTTT | CASSRTGIGEKLFF
- | - | TRBJ2-3 | TRBV18 | TGTGCCAGCTCACCCCTTCAGGGAGGCCCAGATACGCAGTATTTT | CASSPLQGGPDTQYF
- | TRBD1 | TRBJ2-3 | TRBV2 | TGTGCCAGCAATGGACAGGGAAGGAGTACGCAGTATTTT | CASNGQGRSTQYF
- | TRBD1 | TRBJ1-2 | TRBV6-2/TRBV6-3 | TGTGCCAGCAGTAACACAGGGGGCTATGGCTACACCTTC | CASSNTGGYGYTF
- | TRBD2 | TRBJ2-7 | TRBV30 | TGTGCCTGGAGTCGAGGGAGAGCGGGAGATCTCTACGAGCAGTACTTC | CAWSRGRAGDLYEQYF
- | - | TRBJ2-7 | TRBV28 | TGTGCCAGCAGTCTTAGGGCAGGGGCATACGAGCAGTACTTC | CASSLRAGAYEQYF